This TCR beta chain was sequenced in a study of molecular identifiers for immune sequencing clone quantification. Study-wide results and limits: Approximately 1 million naive cells reportedly did not prevent detection of spiked Jurkat TCR RNA from one cell.

This clonotype was detected ten times or more. Its antigen is undetermined. The use of previously described methods and listed TCR primers produced the bulk TCR libraries. TCRdb analysed the PCR reads with MiXCR anew, one entry per CDR3 protein. The data contain some 580,000 distinct CDR3 sequences, 25% of them singletons. The CDR3 is 13 amino acids. Germline V gene lookup returns CDR1 GTSNPN and CDR2 SVGIG (reference sequence). Between the trimmed V and J ends, which lost 0 bases and 9 bases, there was a span of 12 bases. Libraries of naive CD8 cells were prepared from approximately 20,000 to 1,000,000 sorted cells using 10%, 30% or 50% RNA.

Sample: naive CD8+ T cells from blood, with Jurkat cell RNA spiked in. Regarding subset: FACS-sorted CD8+CD4-CCR7+CD45RA+ naive T cells. The TCR comes from a human donor in good health. Some libraries in this study had Jurkat cell RNA spiked in. The rearrangement joins TRBV30 to TRBJ2-1, with D possibly being TRBD1 (6 bases). Here the CDR3 reads CAWSVSGGSEQFF. CDR3 nucleotide sequence: TGTGCCTGGAGTGTCAGTGGGGGCAGTGAGCAGTTCTTC.